This T cell receptor (beta chain) came from a study of response to subunit inactivated influenza vaccine. MiXCR, run by TCRdb on the RT-PCR reads, gives a single entry per CDR3 protein. The table lists 150,000 to 200,000 distinct CDR3 sequences, more than 10% of them singletons, with about 31% in the top ten. V shed 0 bases, J shed 9 bases, and the junction held 12 bases outside the gene matches. Germline-derived CDR1 and CDR2 are LNHNV and YYDKDF (reference sequence). This CDR3 spans 17 amino acids. This sample was also put to use in a study of T cells expressing NK-cell markers. That investigation notes: With UMIs, 5'RACE template switching was used to make TCR beta cDNA. Investigators obtained TCR beta repertoires from sorted CD3+CD56+NKG2C+, CD3+CD56+NKG2C- and CD3+CD56-NKG2C+ T cells. Serological testing identified most of the eight sequenced donors as HCMV-seropositive and one as seronegative. In several experiments, sorting was restricted to alpha-beta TCR T cells by an anti-gamma-delta TCR antibody. Researchers report these clonotypes also headed the CD3+CD56-NKG2C+ fraction in a handful of donors.

The sequence was collected from a man between 45 and 60 years old who received an inactivated influenza vaccine. The sample in question was CD8+ T cells sorted from PBMCs, obtained about 13 days after vaccination. The chain is built from TRBV15 and TRBJ2-2, with TRBD1 matching over 8 bases. The CDR3 bases are TGTGCCACCAGCAGAGATCGGGGGACAGGAGGGTGGAGGGAGCTGTTTTTT. Protein: CATSRDRGTGGWRELFF.